This T cell receptor (beta chain) stems from a study of neurological immune-mediated disorders. Every sequencing run produced over 180 million TCR-beta sequences that came from 15-18 subjects. TCRdb itself ran the 5' RACE reads through MiXCR, one entry per CDR3 protein. Of 15,000 to 25,000 distinct CDR3 sequences detected, approximately 6.8% appear once; the ten largest clones hold approximately 16%. This clonotype was seen many times. Its antigen remains unidentified. Study observations and caveats: The level of TCR clonal expansion was highest in patients with HTLV-1-associated myelopathy and lowest in multiple sclerosis, where it fell below the level seen in healthy controls.

The TCR sequence derives from a woman in her 30s with HTLV-1-associated myelopathy (HAM/TSP). The sample taken for sequencing was CD8+ T cells from blood.

The CDR3 nucleotides are TGCGCCAGCAGCCCAGGGACAGGGGGGACCAAAAACATTCAGTACTTC. Residues: CASSPGTGGTKNIQYF. V usage is TRBV5-1 and J usage is TRBJ2-4; 11 nucleotides match TRBD1. Germline CDR1 is SGHRS and CDR2 is YFSETQ. V shed 4 bases and J 2 bases; nucleotides not matched to a gene: 5. CDR3 size: 16 residues.